A single sample is the source of the 10 T cell receptor beta chains below, sequenced in a study of radiation and T cells in renal cell carcinoma. The time point here: baseline pretreatment blood. Treatment indicated: 15 Gy SBRT to primary tumor, nephrectomy 4 weeks later. Using immunoSEQ multiplex PCR, the repertoire was profiled, and TCRdb retains in-frame clones only, with some absent. The repertoire consists of 20,000 to 25,000 clones, with over 70% occurring once and the leading ten covering 35% to 50%. Sequencing was performed on blood, taken from a patient whose treatment included radiotherapy and nephrectomy. These receptors were taken from a man aged 60 to 69 with renal cell carcinoma.

This rearrangement joins TRBV19 to TRBJ2-5, with 8 bases identical to TRBD1. The CDR3 consists of 16 residues. Looked up from germline, CDR1 is LNHDA and CDR2 is SQIVND (reference sequence). With 5 bases clipped from V and 5 bases from J, the junction kept 13 bases outside the gene matches. The CDR3 sequence: CASSLGQGALRETQYF. The CDR3 DNA is TGTGCCAGTAGTCTCGGGCAGGGGGCGCTGAGGGAGACCCAGTACTTC.

This clone was counted between two and nine times. The chain uses TRBV25-1 and TRBJ2-5, with a weak D call TRBD1 (6 bases). V shed 6 bases and J shed 5 bases, with 10 bases lying between them. Germline V gene lookup returns CDR1 MGHDK and CDR2 SYGVNS. This CDR3 comprises 12 residues. This CDR3 is CASRGHEETQYF. The CDR3 nucleotides read TGTGCCAGCAGGGGACATGAGGAGACCCAGTACTTC.

V usage is TRBV2 and J usage is TRBJ1-5; weak D call: TRBD1 (5 bases). The length of the CDR3 is 13 residues. The V gene lost 7 bases and the J gene lost 2 bases, with 9 bases spanning the gap. Germline values: CDR1 SNHLY, CDR2 FYNNEI. The CDR3 here is CASMGQGNQPQHF. CDR3 nucleotide sequence: TGTGCCAGCATGGGGCAGGGCAATCAGCCCCAGCATTTT.

Comments on this clone: Its ends do not fully match the called genes, so a read error is possible. The V gene is TRBV6-5, the J gene TRBJ2-6; D call uncertain. Germline V gene lookup returns CDR1 MNHEY and CDR2 SVGAGI. This CDR3 contains 11 residues. CDR3 region: CRQPGANVLTF. The DNA for the CDR3 is TGCCGACAACCGGGGGCCAACGTCCTGACTTTC.

J is TRBJ1-5 and V is TRBV11-2; no firm D call. Trimming removed 1 base from V and 4 bases from J, with 11 bases in between. The CDR3 sequence is 15 residues long. Germline-derived CDR1 and CDR2 are SGHAT and FQNNGV. The CDR3, as DNA: TGTGCCAGCAGCTTAGGTATGGGCCCGAATCAGCCCCAGCATTTT. It translates to CASSLGMGPNQPQHF.

This chain uses TRBV7-9 with TRBJ2-7; a possible D gene is TRBD1 (5 bases). V was trimmed by 2 bases and J by 2 bases, leaving 7 bases between them. Germline assignment: CDR1 SEHNR and CDR2 FQNEAQ (reference sequence). This CDR3 spans 13 amino acids. CDR3 amino acids: CASSLSGTYEQYF. The CDR3 DNA reads TGTGCCAGCAGCTTATCAGGGACCTACGAGCAGTACTTC.

The chain links TRBV6-5 to TRBJ2-4, with a possible D match to TRBD2 (5 bases). Germline V lookup: CDR1 MNHEY, CDR2 SVGAGI. V dropped 5 bases and J dropped 0 bases, with 8 bases sitting between them. The CDR3 sequence is 14 residues long. In DNA form, the CDR3 reads TGTGCCAGCAGTAATGGACTAGCCAAAAACATTCAGTACTTC. The encoded protein is CASSNGLAKNIQYF.

The chain is built from TRBV7-6 and TRBJ2-2; 10 nucleotides line up with TRBD2. There are 16 residues in the CDR3. V trimming: 3 bases; J trimming: 8 bases; junction bases outside the gene matches: 9. Per germline, CDR1 SGHVS and CDR2 FNYEAQ. In DNA form, the CDR3 reads TGTGCCAGCAGCTTTTCCAGCGGGAGGGTTAAAGGGGAGCTGTTTTTT. Translation gives CASSFSSGRVKGELFF.

This clone was seen more than once but under ten times. The chain recombines TRBV14 with TRBJ2-1; 9 bases fit TRBD2. Germline assignment: CDR1 SGHDN and CDR2 FVKESK. The CDR3 totals 14 residues. V was clipped by 4 bases and J by 4 bases; unmatched bases: 2. The CDR3 loop is CASSRLAGYNEQFF. The DNA of the CDR3 is TGTGCCAGCAGCCGGCTAGCGGGGTACAATGAGCAGTTCTTC.

V gene TRBV5-1 combines with J gene TRBJ2-3; D remains ambiguous. Germline CDR1 reads SGHRS; CDR2 reads YFSETQ. The CDR3 has 12 residues. V was trimmed by 0 bases and J by 6 bases, leaving 5 bases between them. This CDR3 reads CASSLAGDTQYF. DNA for the CDR3: TGCGCCAGCAGCTTGGCTGGGGATACGCAGTATTTT.